Sequencing of this TCR beta chain was carried out in a study of T-cell reconstitution after alpha-beta-depleted transplantation in children. This clonotype was counted many times. Its antigen is currently unknown. Between the trimmed V and J ends, which lost 1 base and 4 bases, there was a span of 17 bases. The germline V gene encodes CDR1 DFQATT and CDR2 SNEGSKA (reference sequence). The CDR3 has 16 residues. The TCRbeta library incorporated unique molecular identifiers. TCRdb fed the PCR reads into MiXCR, producing one record per CDR3 protein. Of fewer than 1 million distinct CDR3 sequences listed, roughly 15% are singletons. General study points: At day 60, the high TCRbeta diversity found in some patients originated from recipient T cells and thymic progenitors that had survived. After transplant, at about two months, alpha-beta T cells were reportedly derived from several hundred expanded graft clones. Newly produced T cells mostly provided counts and TCRbeta diversity after one year, as hyperexpanded clones declined.

The input for sequencing was PBMCs, mostly from graft donor cells, taken 360 days after TCRalphabeta/CD19-depleted stem cell transplant. The source is a male patient younger than 18 who had a stem cell transplant for acute lymphoblastic leukemia, so the T cells may come from the graft donor. The V gene is TRBV20-1, the J gene TRBJ2-1; unclear D gene. The CDR3 DNA reads as TGCAGTGCTAGAGCCGGACCCAGGAGATTATACAATGAGCAGTTCTTC. Translating it yields CSARAGPRRLYNEQFF.